Shown below are 17 T cell receptor beta chains from a single sample sequenced in a study of T cells in localized non-small cell lung cancer. Data came from immunoSEQ multiplex PCR; TCRdb stores just in-frame clones and leaves some out. Here the sample spans about 1,400 clones, roughly 18% being singletons. The material sequenced was normal lung tissue next to the tumor, taken before any cancer treatment. These receptors originate from a female donor aged 60 or older with stage II lung adenocarcinoma.

Only a few counts were recorded for this clone. This chain uses TRBV11-3 with TRBJ2-3, with D perhaps TRBD2 (6 bases). From germline, CDR1 is SGHNT and CDR2 YENEEA. Trimming stripped 3 bases from V and 5 bases from J, with 18 bases between. This CDR3 is 16 amino acids long. CDR3 DNA sequence: TGTGCCAGCAGCTTGGGGACTTCCCGCACATTAGATACGCAGTATTTT. This gives the protein CASSLGTSRTLDTQYF.

This clone counts as large. The rearrangement links TRBV28 to TRBJ2-3, with D possibly matching TRBD2 (5 bases). Germline V CDR1 and CDR2: MDHEN, SYDVKM. This CDR3 has 17 amino acids. The germline V and J ends were trimmed by 2 bases and 2 bases, with 17 bases remaining between them. This chain's CDR3 is CASSLEQGGGSTDTQYF. CDR3 bases: TGTGCCAGCAGTTTAGAACAAGGTGGCGGGTCCACAGATACGCAGTATTTT. Based on the CDR3 plus reference TRBV28 and TRBJ2-3, the full variable domain is DVKVTQSSRYLVKRTGEKVFLECVQDMDHENMFWYRQDPGLGLRLIYFSYDVKMKEKGDIPEGYSVSREKKERFSLILESASTNQTSMYLCASSLEQGGGSTDTQYFGPGTRLTVL.

This clone came up a few times. The chain has TRBV11-3 and TRBJ1-2; the D is unclear. The CDR3 contains 15 residues. CDR1 SGHNT and CDR2 YENEEA come from the germline V gene. V was clipped by 2 bases and J by 0 bases, with 10 bases between them. CDR3 amino acids: CASSLRRTTNYGYTF. The CDR3 nucleotides are TGTGCCAGCAGCTTACGGCGGACGACTAACTATGGCTACACCTTC. Together with reference TRBV11-3 and TRBJ1-2, the CDR3 gives the full variable domain: EAGVVQSPRYKIIEKKQPVAFWCNPISGHNTLYWYLQNLGQGPELLIRYENEEAVDDSQLPKDRFSAERLKGVDSTLKIQPAELGDSAVYLCASSLRRTTNYGYTFGSGTRLTVV.

This clone was seen only a few times. V usage is TRBV6-8 and J usage is TRBJ1-5, with D possibly TRBD1 on 6 matching bases. Germline V gene lookup returns CDR1 MNHGY and CDR2 SAAAGT. V was shortened by 6 bases and J by 2 bases, with 17 bases between the two germline ends. The CDR3 runs 16 residues. CDR3 loop: CASSPGHRTGNQPQHF. The CDR3 DNA follows: TGTGCCAGCAGCCCGGGACATCGGACCGGCAATCAGCCCCAGCATTTT.

This clone is labeled medium-sized. CDR3 residues: CASSVAMTQQRTKNIQYF. The CDR3 nucleotides are TGTGCCAGCAGCGTAGCTATGACCCAACAGCGCACCAAAAACATTCAGTACTTC. The J gene is TRBJ2-4, the V gene TRBV9; no firm D call. Germline V gene sequence: CDR1 SGDLS, CDR2 YYNGEE. Trimming cost V 0 bases and J 2 bases, with 18 bases left between them. The CDR3 sequence is 18 residues long.

This chain joins TRBV12-5 and TRBJ1-5; 7 bases are shared with TRBD1. The ends lost 5 bases at V and 7 bases at J; junction bases unmatched: 5. This CDR3 has 13 residues. CDR1 and CDR2 from the germline V gene are LGHNT and FRNRAP. CDR3 region: CASGRTGGQPQHF. CDR3 sequence (DNA): TGTGCTAGTGGTCGGACAGGAGGGCAGCCCCAGCATTTT.

The genes are TRBV19 and TRBJ2-6; 7 bases are shared with TRBD2. The ends lost 6 bases at V and 2 bases at J; junction bases unmatched: 4. The CDR3 length is 15 residues. Germline loops: CDR1 LNHDA, CDR2 SQIVND (reference sequence). CDR3 amino acids: CASSRGGPGANVLTF. CDR3 sequence (DNA): TGTGCCAGTAGCCGCGGGGGACCTGGGGCCAACGTCCTGACTTTC.

This clone was seen a few times. This chain joins TRBV30 and TRBJ2-2, with TRBD1 identical over 9 bases. The V gene's germline CDR1 is GTSNPN and CDR2 SVGIG (reference sequence). The junction had 6 bases not matched to a gene; V was cut back by 6 bases and J by 1 base. This CDR3 spans 15 amino acids. In nucleotides, the CDR3 is TGTGCCTGTAACCCGGGACAGGGGAACACCGGGGAGCTGTTTTTT. It specifies CACNPGQGNTGELFF.

V is TRBV9 and J is TRBJ1-3; no definite D call. Between the trimmed V and J ends, which lost 0 bases and 3 bases, there was a span of 4 bases. Germline CDR1 reads SGDLS; CDR2 reads YYNGEE. This CDR3 spans 13 amino acids. CDR3 amino acids: CASSVGGGNTIYF. CDR3 coding DNA: TGTGCCAGCAGCGTAGGAGGTGGAAACACCATATATTTT.

This clone was counted between two and nine times. This chain connects TRBV30 to TRBJ1-1, with a possible D match to TRBD1 (5 bases). This CDR3 has 14 residues. In germline, CDR1 is GTSNPN, CDR2 SVGIG (reference sequence). V lost 0 bases, J lost 1 base, and 9 bases lay in between. The CDR3 DNA reads TGTGCCTGGAGTGTAATAGGGACGAACACTGAAGCTTTCTTT. This codes for CAWSVIGTNTEAFF.

This clone appeared a few times. The chain uses TRBV29-1 and TRBJ2-7; 9 nucleotides agree with TRBD1. V lost 3 bases and J lost 4; bases outside the gene matches: 7. The length of the CDR3 is 14 residues. Germline V gene sequence: CDR1 SQVTM, CDR2 ANQGSEA. The CDR3: CSVDQAGTGYEQYF. DNA of the CDR3: TGCAGCGTTGACCAAGCCGGGACAGGGTACGAGCAGTACTTC.

The genes are TRBV23-1 and TRBJ2-5, with unresolved D. TRBV23-1 counts as an open reading frame of uncertain function. V lost 2 bases to trimming and J lost 2 bases, with 6 bases between them. The CDR3 contains 13 residues. As DNA, the CDR3 is TGCGCCAGCAGTCAACCCGATCAAGAGACCCAGTACTTC. It specifies CASSQPDQETQYF.

V is TRBV19 and J is TRBJ2-6, with 7 nucleotides matching TRBD2. This CDR3 contains 15 residues. From germline, CDR1 is LNHDA and CDR2 SQIVND (reference sequence). With V trimmed by 10 bases and J by 0 bases, 6 bases remained unmatched. The CDR3 DNA reads TGTGCCACCAAAGCGGGGCACTCTGGGGCCAACGTCCTGACTTTC. Translating it yields CATKAGHSGANVLTF.

The gene calls are TRBV2 and TRBJ2-5; D is possibly TRBD2 (6 bases). Germline CDR1 is SNHLY and CDR2 is FYNNEI. V lost 4 bases and J lost 3, with 15 bases in between. This CDR3 spans 15 amino acids. The CDR3 sequence: CASSALTAGKETQYF. The CDR3 nucleotides are TGTGCCAGCAGTGCCCTGACCGCGGGGAAAGAGACCCAGTACTTC.

Remarks on this clone: A junction boundary mismatches the germline segment, possibly from a read error. V is TRBV6-8 and J is TRBJ1-3; TRBD1 might be the D (6 bases). Germline CDR1 reads MNHGY; CDR2 reads SAAAGT. The CDR3 runs to 16 residues. In nucleotides, the CDR3 is TGTGCCATCAGTGGGGGCCACGGGGGCTCTGGAAACACCATATATTTT. This encodes CAISGGHGGSGNTIYF.

In this sample, this clone turned up a few times. The chain couples TRBV4-1 to TRBJ2-3; 9 bases agree with TRBD2. CDR1 is MGHRA, CDR2 YSYEKL, per germline. V lost 3 bases to trimming and J lost 2 bases; unmatched junction nucleotides: 9. The CDR3 has 17 residues. CDR3 sequence (DNA): TGCGCCAGCAGCCAGAGGAGTAGCGGGGGACTCACAGATACGCAGTATTTT. Translation: CASSQRSSGGLTDTQYF.

This clone was detected only a few times. The rearrangement uses TRBV11-3 and TRBJ2-4, with TRBD2 identical over 10 bases. The CDR3 totals 16 residues. V dropped 7 bases and J dropped 1; count of bases not matched to a gene: 7. Germline CDR1 and CDR2: SGHNT and YENEEA. Here the CDR3 reads CASTPQRGGAKNIQYF. DNA for the CDR3: TGTGCCAGCACCCCTCAGCGGGGGGGCGCCAAAAACATTCAGTACTTC.